The text below deals with one T cell receptor beta chain. CDR1 and CDR2 (germline): KGHSH, LQKENI. CDR3 size: 17 residues. J gave up 10 bases and V 0 bases, and 12 bases lay outside the gene matches. The data are from a study of blood T cells in healthy people across ages. Next came a second PCR, run for 7 to 11 cycles, which used a sample-barcoded 5' primer along with a J-beta primer mix. One entry per CDR3 protein, called by TCRdb with MiXCR from the 5' RACE reads. The table records some 1.6 million distinct CDR3 sequences, about 35% of them present only once. The receptor was derived from a woman aged 30 to 39 in good health. The V call is TRBV18, the J call TRBJ1-4; 9 nucleotides line up with TRBD1. Sequenced: blood. DNA of the CDR3: TGTGCCAGCTCACCACCTGGGTGGGACAGGGCGTATGGAAAACTGTTTTTT. As protein: CASSPPGWDRAYGKLFF.